The clone carrying this TCR beta chain was seen more than once but under ten times. Its target is not known. The data stem from a study of cytomegalovirus exposure and HLA in healthy donors. For the study at large: Counted in an early data release were roughly 87 million unique TCRs from HLA-typed donors.

The donors gave bone marrow, and they were healthy. PCR employed 60 Vbeta and 13 Jbeta primers. Method: immunoSEQ multiplex PCR; TCRdb's copy keeps in-frame clones and lacks some. The sample holds 100,000 to 120,000 clones; approximately 86% are singletons and the top ten take 5% to 6.5%. V was clipped by 0 bases and J by 4 bases; unmatched bases: 5. Germline values: CDR1 SGHKS, CDR2 YYEKEE (reference sequence). The length of the CDR3 is 17 residues. Study-wide results and caveats: Among the most significant clusters, several appeared linked to common viral pathogens in a later analysis. Some V segments (TRBV6-2 and TRBV6-3 among them) were excluded as indistinguishable.

The chain links TRBV5-5 to TRBJ2-6; the match to TRBD1 covers 9 bases. The sample taken for sequencing was PBMCs. The receptor comes from a man aged 18 to 29 in good health and CMV-seronegative. In DNA, the CDR3 is TGTGCCAGCAGCTTGGCTGGACAGGGGTCCGGGGCCAACGTCCTGACTTTC. It is translated as CASSLAGQGSGANVLTF.